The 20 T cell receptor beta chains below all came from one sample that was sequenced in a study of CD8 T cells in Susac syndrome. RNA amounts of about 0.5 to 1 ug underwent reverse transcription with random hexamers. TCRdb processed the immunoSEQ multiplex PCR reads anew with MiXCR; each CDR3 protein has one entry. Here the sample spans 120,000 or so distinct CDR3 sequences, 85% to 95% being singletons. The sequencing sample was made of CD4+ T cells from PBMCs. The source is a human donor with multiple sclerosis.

Here the CDR3 reads CATSDGGDNEQFF. CDR3 coding DNA: TGTGCCACCAGTGATGGGGGGGACAATGAGCAGTTCTTC. The V call is TRBV24-1, the J call TRBJ2-1; 7 nucleotides agree with TRBD2. V gave up 3 bases and J gave up 5 bases; unmatched junction bases: 0. The CDR3 contains 13 residues. Germline-derived CDR1 and CDR2 are KGHDR and SFDVKD.

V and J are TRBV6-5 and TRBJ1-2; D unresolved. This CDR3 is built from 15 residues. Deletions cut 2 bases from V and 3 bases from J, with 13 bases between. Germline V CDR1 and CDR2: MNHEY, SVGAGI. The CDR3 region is CASSYLGELDYGYTF. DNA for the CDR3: TGTGCCAGCAGTTACCTTGGAGAGTTGGACTATGGCTACACCTTC.

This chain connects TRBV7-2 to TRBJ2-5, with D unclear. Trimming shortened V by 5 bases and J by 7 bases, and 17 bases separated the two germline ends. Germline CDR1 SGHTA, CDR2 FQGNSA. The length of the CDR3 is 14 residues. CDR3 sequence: CASSPGTFLGTQYF. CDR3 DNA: TGTGCCAGCAGCCCCGGAACCTTTCTAGGGACCCAGTACTTC.

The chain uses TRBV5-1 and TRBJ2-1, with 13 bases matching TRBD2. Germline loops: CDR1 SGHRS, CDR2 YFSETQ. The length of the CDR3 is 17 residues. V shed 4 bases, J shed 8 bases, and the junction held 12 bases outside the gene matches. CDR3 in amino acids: CASSPRRTSGGPDEQFF. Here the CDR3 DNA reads TGCGCCAGCAGCCCCAGAAGGACTAGCGGGGGTCCCGATGAGCAGTTCTTC.

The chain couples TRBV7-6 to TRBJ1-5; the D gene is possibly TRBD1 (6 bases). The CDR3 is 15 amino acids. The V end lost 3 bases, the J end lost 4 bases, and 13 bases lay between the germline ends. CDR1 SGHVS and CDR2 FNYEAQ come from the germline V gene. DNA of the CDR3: TGTGCCAGCAGCTTGATTACAGGGCCGAATCAGCCCCAGCATTTT. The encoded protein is CASSLITGPNQPQHF.

In nucleotides, the CDR3 is TGTGCCAGCAGCTTGGGGACAGGTGGAGAGCAGTACTTC. Protein product: CASSLGTGGEQYF. J is TRBJ2-7 and V is TRBV7-6, with 8 bases identical to TRBD1. The CDR3 is 13 residues long. Germline V gene data show CDR1 as SGHVS and CDR2 as FNYEAQ. V lost 3 bases and J lost 7; bases outside the gene matches: 5.

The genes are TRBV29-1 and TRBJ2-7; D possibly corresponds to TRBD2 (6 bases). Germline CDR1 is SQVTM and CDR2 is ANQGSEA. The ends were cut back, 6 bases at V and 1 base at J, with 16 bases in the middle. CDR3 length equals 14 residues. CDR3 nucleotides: TGCAGCGTGGCTAGCGCGGCAAGATCCTACGAGCAGTACTTC. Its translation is CSVASAARSYEQYF.

The CDR3 spells CASSSTGQLYGYTF. The CDR3 DNA sequence: TGTGCCAGTAGTAGTACGGGACAACTATATGGCTACACCTTC. V usage is TRBV19 and J usage is TRBJ1-2; a possible D gene is TRBD1 (6 bases). V shed 4 bases and J shed 5 bases, with 14 bases lying between them. The CDR3 spans 14 residues. Germline values: CDR1 LNHDA, CDR2 SQIVND (reference sequence).

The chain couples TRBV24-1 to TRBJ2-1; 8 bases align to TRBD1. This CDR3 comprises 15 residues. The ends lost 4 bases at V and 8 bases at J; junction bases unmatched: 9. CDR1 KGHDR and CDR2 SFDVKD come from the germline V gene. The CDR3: CATSDPTGVGDEQFF. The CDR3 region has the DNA TGTGCCACCAGTGACCCGACAGGGGTTGGGGATGAGCAGTTCTTC.

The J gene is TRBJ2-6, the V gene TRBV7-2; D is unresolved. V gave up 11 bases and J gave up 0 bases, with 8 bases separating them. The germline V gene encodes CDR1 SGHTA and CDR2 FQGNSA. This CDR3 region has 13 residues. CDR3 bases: TGTGCCCTCGCGGACTCTGGGGCCAACGTCCTGACTTTC. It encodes CALADSGANVLTF. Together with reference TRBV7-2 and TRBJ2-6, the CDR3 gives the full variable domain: GAGVSQSPSNKVTEKGKDVELRCDPISGHTALYWYRQSLGQGLEFLIYFQGNSAPDKSGLPSDRFSAERTGGSVSTLTIQRTQQEDSAVYLCALADSGANVLTFGAGSRLTVL.

CDR3 in amino acids: CASSQEAGGSQPQHF. DNA for the CDR3: TGCGCCAGCAGCCAAGAGGCAGGGGGTAGTCAGCCCCAGCATTTT. The chain is built from TRBV4-1 and TRBJ1-5; 7 bases agree with TRBD1. The CDR3 contains 15 residues. The V gene end was trimmed by 0 bases and the J gene end by 6 bases; junction bases not matched to a gene: 5. The germline gives CDR1 MGHRA, CDR2 YSYEKL.

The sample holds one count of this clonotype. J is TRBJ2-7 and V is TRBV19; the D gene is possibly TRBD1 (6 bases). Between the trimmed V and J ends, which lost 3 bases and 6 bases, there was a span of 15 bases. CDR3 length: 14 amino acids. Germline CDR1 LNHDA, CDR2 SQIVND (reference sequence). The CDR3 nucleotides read TGTGCCAGTAGTATTGAGGGGGTCCTGGGCGAGCAGTACTTC. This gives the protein CASSIEGVLGEQYF. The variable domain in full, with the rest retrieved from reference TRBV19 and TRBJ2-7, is DGGITQSPKYLFRKEGQNVTLSCEQNLNHDAMYWYRQDPGQGLRLIYYSQIVNDFQKGDIAEGYSVSREKKESFPLTVTSAQKNPTAFYLCASSIEGVLGEQYFGPGTRLTVT.

Written as DNA, the CDR3 is TGTGCCAGCAGTAGAGGACAGGGGGCTTCTGGGGCCAACGTCCTGACTTTC. Protein sequence: CASSRGQGASGANVLTF. The chain links TRBV11-2 to TRBJ2-6; TRBD1 matches at 11 bases. This CDR3 spans 17 amino acids. Trimming took 6 bases from V and 1 from J; bases not matched to a gene: 5. In germline, CDR1 is SGHAT, CDR2 FQNNGV.

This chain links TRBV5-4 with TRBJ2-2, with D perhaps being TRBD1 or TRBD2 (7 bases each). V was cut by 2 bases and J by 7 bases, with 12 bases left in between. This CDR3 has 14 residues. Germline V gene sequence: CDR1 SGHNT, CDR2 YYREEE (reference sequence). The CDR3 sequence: CASSLPGGGGELFF. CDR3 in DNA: TGTGCCAGCAGCTTACCAGGGGGGGGCGGGGAGCTGTTTTTT. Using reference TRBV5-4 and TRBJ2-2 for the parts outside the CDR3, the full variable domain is ETGVTQSPTHLIKTRGQQVTLRCSSQSGHNTVSWYQQALGQGPQFIFQYYREEENGRGNFPPRFSGLQFPNYSSELNVNALELDDSALYLCASSLPGGGGELFFGEGSRLTVL.

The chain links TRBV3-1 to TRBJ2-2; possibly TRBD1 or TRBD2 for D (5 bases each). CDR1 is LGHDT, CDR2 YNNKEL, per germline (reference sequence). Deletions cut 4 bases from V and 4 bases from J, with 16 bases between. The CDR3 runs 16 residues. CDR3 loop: CASSRYEGPSTGELFF. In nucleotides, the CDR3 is TGTGCCAGCAGCCGGTATGAGGGGCCCAGCACCGGGGAGCTGTTTTTT.

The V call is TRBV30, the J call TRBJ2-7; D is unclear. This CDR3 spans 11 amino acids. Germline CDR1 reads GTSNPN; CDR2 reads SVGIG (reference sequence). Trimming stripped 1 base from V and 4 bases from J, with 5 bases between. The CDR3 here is CAWSASYEQYF. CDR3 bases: TGTGCCTGGAGTGCATCTTACGAGCAGTACTTC.

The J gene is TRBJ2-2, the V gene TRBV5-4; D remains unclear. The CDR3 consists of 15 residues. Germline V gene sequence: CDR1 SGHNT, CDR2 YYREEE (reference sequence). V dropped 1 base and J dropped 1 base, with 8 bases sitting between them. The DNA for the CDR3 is TGTGCCAGCAGCTTGTCTAGTCAGAACACCGGGGAGCTGTTTTTT. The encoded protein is CASSLSSQNTGELFF.

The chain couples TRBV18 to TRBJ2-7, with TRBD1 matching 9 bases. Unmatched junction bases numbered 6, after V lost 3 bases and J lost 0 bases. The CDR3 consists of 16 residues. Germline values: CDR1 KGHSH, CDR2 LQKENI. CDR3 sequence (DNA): TGTGCCAGCTCACCCCCGGGACAGGGCAGCTCCTACGAGCAGTACTTC. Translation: CASSPPGQGSSYEQYF.

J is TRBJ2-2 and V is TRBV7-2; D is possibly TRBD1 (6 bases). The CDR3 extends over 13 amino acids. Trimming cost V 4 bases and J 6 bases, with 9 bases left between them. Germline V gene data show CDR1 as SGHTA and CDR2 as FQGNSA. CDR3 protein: CASSYQGSGELFF. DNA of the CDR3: TGTGCCAGCAGCTACCAGGGGTCCGGGGAGCTGTTTTTT. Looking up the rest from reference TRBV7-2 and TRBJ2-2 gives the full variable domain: GAGVSQSPSNKVTEKGKDVELRCDPISGHTALYWYRQSLGQGLEFLIYFQGNSAPDKSGLPSDRFSAERTGGSVSTLTIQRTQQEDSAVYLCASSYQGSGELFFGEGSRLTVL.

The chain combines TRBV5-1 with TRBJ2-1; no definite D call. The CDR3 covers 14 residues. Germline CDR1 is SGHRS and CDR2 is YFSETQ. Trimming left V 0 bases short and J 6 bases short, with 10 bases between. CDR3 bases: TGCGCCAGCAGCTTGGTTGGACCTACCAATGAGCAGTTCTTC. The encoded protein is CASSLVGPTNEQFF.